The 19 T cell receptor beta chains below come from one sample, sequenced in a study of blood T cell repertoires in COVID-19. Repertoires were generated with immunoSEQ multiplex PCR, while TCRdb's copy carries only in-frame clones and drops some. In the table there are some 70,000 clones, approximately 83% of which are singletons. Sequenced: peripheral blood. Every receptor here comes from a woman in her sixties or seventies with acute or convalescent COVID-19.

The chain employs TRBV3-1 (or the pseudogene TRBV3-2) and TRBJ2-4; tentative D call: TRBD1 (5 bases). Germline CDR1 reads LGHDT; CDR2 reads YNNKEL (reference sequence). There are 16 residues in the CDR3. The V gene lost 3 bases and the J gene lost 0 bases, with 12 bases spanning the gap. The CDR3 loop is CASSQAQVPAKNIQYF. Here the CDR3 DNA reads TGTGCCAGCAGCCAGGCACAGGTGCCAGCCAAAAACATTCAGTACTTC.

This chain joins TRBV12-3 or TRBV12-4 and TRBJ1-4; D is uncertain. V lost 6 bases, J lost 0 bases, and 5 bases lay in between. CDR3 length equals 13 residues. CDR3 residues: CASRITTNEKLFF. As DNA, the CDR3 is TGTGCCAGCAGAATCACAACTAATGAAAAACTGTTTTTT.

The chain has TRBV2 and TRBJ1-1; D remains unclear. Trimming shortened V by 7 bases and J by 9 bases, and 24 bases separated the two germline ends. This CDR3 has 15 amino acids. Per germline, CDR1 SNHLY and CDR2 FYNNEI. The CDR3 region has the DNA TGTGCCAGCACACGGTCACGAGGAGAACTGAACAAAGCTTTCTTT. Its protein product is CASTRSRGELNKAFF.

In this sample, this clone turned up a few times. The chain recombines TRBV12-5 with TRBJ1-1, with a tentative D call TRBD1 (5 bases). Germline V CDR1 and CDR2: LGHNT, FRNRAP. Trimming took 8 bases from V and 2 from J, leaving 15 bases between them. The CDR3 loop spans 14 amino acids. CDR3 DNA: TGTGCTAGTCAACTATACAGGAGAAACACTGAAGCTTTCTTT. Its protein is CASQLYRRNTEAFF.

The V call is TRBV11-1, the J call TRBJ2-1; 7 bases line up with TRBD1. The V gene end was trimmed by 1 base and the J gene end by 9 bases; junction bases not matched to a gene: 9. CDR1 and CDR2 from the germline V gene are SGHAT and FQDESV (reference sequence). The CDR3 has 15 amino acids. In DNA form, the CDR3 reads TGTGCCAGCAGCTTAGGAGGGGGCAGGGGGAGTGAGCAGTTCTTC. Translating gives CASSLGGGRGSEQFF.

The V call is TRBV6-5, the J call TRBJ2-7; D might be TRBD1 (6 bases). Deletions cut 6 bases from V and 3 bases from J, with 15 bases between. CDR1 and CDR2 (germline): MNHEY, SVGAGI. CDR3 length: 14 residues. Written as DNA, the CDR3 is TGTGCCAGCAGGGAGACGGGACACCACTACGAGCAGTACTTC. This sequence encodes CASRETGHHYEQYF.

This chain connects TRBV5-5 to TRBJ1-6; 11 bases match TRBD1. The CDR3 runs 15 residues. The ends lost 0 bases at V and 10 bases at J; junction bases unmatched: 3. Germline CDR1 and CDR2: SGHKS and YYEKEE (reference sequence). The CDR3 loop reads CASSLAGQGASPLHF. The CDR3 coding sequence is TGTGCCAGCAGCTTGGCCGGACAGGGGGCCTCACCCCTCCACTTT.

V is TRBV13 and J is TRBJ2-1, with 10 bases that match TRBD2. V dropped 5 bases and J dropped 1; count of bases not matched to a gene: 5. The CDR3 is 16 residues long. Per the germline V gene, CDR1 is PRHDT and CDR2 is FYEKMQ (reference sequence). The DNA of the CDR3 is TGTGCCAGCAGCATTGGACTAGCGGCTTCCTACAATGAGCAGTTCTTC. It yields the protein CASSIGLAASYNEQFF.

The chain links TRBV7-9 to TRBJ2-7; D is possibly TRBD2 (6 bases). The V gene's germline CDR1 is SEHNR and CDR2 FQNEAQ (reference sequence). CDR3 size: 13 residues. V lost 5 bases and J lost 5, with 13 bases in between. CDR3 DNA: TGTGCCAGCAGCAGGGAGGCGGCCCACGAGCAGTACTTC. Protein: CASSREAAHEQYF.

The rearrangement joins TRBV29-1 to TRBJ1-2; possible D gene TRBD1, 5 bases. V lost 4 bases and J lost 6, with 12 bases in between. This CDR3 has 12 amino acids. The germline gives CDR1 SQVTM, CDR2 ANQGSEA. CDR3 bases: TGCAGCGTTGTTCGGGGGAAAGATGGCTACACCTTC. Protein product: CSVVRGKDGYTF.

The J gene is TRBJ1-4, the V gene TRBV27; a weak D match, TRBD1 (5 bases). Germline-derived CDR1 and CDR2 are MNHEY and SMNVEV (reference sequence). The CDR3 is 15 amino acids. Trimming took off 8 bases at V and 5 bases at J, with 18 bases between the two ends. The CDR3 spells CASSLGGTRNEKLFF. The CDR3, as DNA: TGTGCCAGCTCCTTGGGGGGGACTCGAAATGAAAAACTGTTTTTT.

The V gene is TRBV6-5, the J gene TRBJ2-7, with 12 bases fitting TRBD2. Germline values: CDR1 MNHEY, CDR2 SVGAGI. With V trimmed by 6 bases and J by 0 bases, 3 bases remained unmatched. This CDR3 is 15 amino acids long. The CDR3: CASRTSGRSSYEQYF. Written as DNA, the CDR3 is TGTGCCAGCAGAACTAGCGGGAGGAGCTCCTACGAGCAGTACTTC.

The rearrangement links TRBV4-2 to TRBJ2-7, with 15 nucleotides matching TRBD2. CDR1 and CDR2 (germline): LGHNA, YNFKEQ. J gave up 1 base and V 1 base, and 11 bases lay outside the gene matches. CDR3 length: 20 amino acids. Here the CDR3 reads CASSQAVSGLAGGLSYEQYF. In DNA form, the CDR3 reads TGTGCCAGCAGCCAAGCAGTATCCGGACTAGCGGGGGGGCTATCCTACGAGCAGTACTTC.

The chain recombines TRBV9 with TRBJ2-1; D is unresolved. The CDR3 spans 13 residues. Germline CDR1 SGDLS, CDR2 YYNGEE. Trimming removed 0 bases at V and 5 bases at J, with 6 bases between. CDR3 protein: CASSVGPDNEQFF. The CDR3 DNA follows: TGTGCCAGCAGCGTAGGCCCGGACAATGAGCAGTTCTTC.

V and J are TRBV6-5 and TRBJ1-1; D call uncertain. CDR1 and CDR2 (germline): MNHEY, SVGAGI. With 0 bases removed from V and 4 bases from J, the gap between germline ends came to 12 bases. The CDR3 runs to 15 residues. Here the CDR3 DNA reads TGTGCCAGCAGTTACTCGCACGGAGTTGCCACTGAAGCTTTCTTT. Amino acid sequence: CASSYSHGVATEAFF.

This chain uses TRBV6-5 with TRBJ1-1; unclear D gene. Germline CDR1 MNHEY, CDR2 SVGAGI. With 7 bases removed from V and 4 bases from J, the gap between germline ends came to 19 bases. There are 15 residues in the CDR3. For the CDR3, the DNA is TGTGCCAGCAAAGAGTGGATCGGCGGGAGCACTGAAGCTTTCTTT. It is translated as CASKEWIGGSTEAFF.

The rearrangement uses TRBV9 and TRBJ2-7; D remains ambiguous. The germline V and J ends were trimmed by 0 bases and 2 bases, with 18 bases remaining between them. The CDR3 spans 17 residues. Germline V gene data show CDR1 as SGDLS and CDR2 as YYNGEE. DNA of the CDR3: TGTGCCAGCAGCGTAGGGTCTTCGGCGGTAGATCCCTACGAGCAGTACTTC. Encoded protein: CASSVGSSAVDPYEQYF.

V usage is TRBV10-3 and J usage is TRBJ2-7; 7 bases agree with TRBD1. The germline gives CDR1 ENHRY, CDR2 SYGVKD. The CDR3 consists of 13 residues. V shed 4 bases, J shed 4 bases, and the junction held 4 bases outside the gene matches. The CDR3: CAISGTGQYEQYF. Written as DNA, the CDR3 is TGTGCCATCAGTGGGACAGGCCAGTACGAGCAGTACTTC.

The rearrangement uses TRBV2 and TRBJ1-2; no reliable D call. Trimming removed 5 bases at V and 0 bases at J, with 19 bases between. This CDR3 is built from 17 residues. Germline V gene sequence: CDR1 SNHLY, CDR2 FYNNEI. As DNA, the CDR3 is TGTGCCAGCAGTAAAAGTTGGTTAGAGGCAGCTAACTATGGCTACACCTTC. This translates into CASSKSWLEAANYGYTF.